A selection of T cell receptor beta chains follows, all from one sample in a study of technical replicates of blood from several donors. Sequencing used immunoSEQ multiplex PCR; TCRdb keeps in-frame clones, though not all of them. The table lists approximately 81,000 clones, roughly 96% of them singletons, with around 0.2% in the top ten. The sample consisted of T cells isolated from PBMCs. The source is a human donor in good health. Both conserved end residues are part of each CDR3. A D gene is named only where the DNA matches it firmly. Some rows mark clone size as missing; the rest say once, few, many or name a class of expanded clone.

TRBV11-3	NA	NA	TRBJ2-7	CASSGWAYYEQYF	TGTGCCAGCAGCGGGTGGGCTTACTACGAGCAGTACTTC
TRBV28	NA	NA	TRBJ1-2	CASRATMPVRGYTF	TGTGCCAGCAGAGCCACTATGCCGGTGCGGGGCTACACCTTC
TRBV5-5	NA	NA	TRBJ1-1	CASSLEEEAFF	TGTGCCAGCAGCTTGGAGGAGGAAGCTTTCTTT
TRBV6-1	NA	NA	TRBJ1-5	CASSGPPGANQPQHF	TGTGCCAGCAGTGGACCCCCAGGGGCCAATCAGCCCCAGCATTTT
TRBV19	TRBD1	NA	TRBJ2-7	CASSRNYGTGAYEQYF	TGTGCCAGTAGTCGTAATTACGGGACAGGGGCCTACGAGCAGTACTTC
TRBV7-2	NA	NA	TRBJ2-5	CASSLTGTAFQETQYF	TGTGCCAGCAGCTTAACGGGTACCGCATTCCAAGAGACCCAGTACTTC
TRBV5-1	TRBD1	once	TRBJ2-1	CASSWTGNEQFF	TGCGCCAGCAGCTGGACAGGGAATGAGCAGTTCTTC
TRBV5-1	NA	NA	TRBJ2-7	CASSSGTSSYEQYF	TGCGCCAGCAGCTCAGGGACAAGTTCCTACGAGCAGTACTTC
TRBV25-1	TRBD2	NA	TRBJ2-7	CASRSGGGEQYF	TGTGCCAGCAGGAGCGGGGGGGGAGAGCAGTACTTC
TRBV7-8	NA	NA	TRBJ1-3	CASSLDSEFGNTIYF	TGTGCCAGCAGCCTGGACAGCGAATTCGGAAACACCATATATTTT
TRBV14	NA	NA	TRBJ2-7	CASTRSQDRREQYF	TGTGCCAGCACCCGGAGTCAAGACAGGCGCGAGCAGTACTTC
TRBV21-1	NA	NA	TRBJ1-6	CASSKGRLPSYNSPLHF	TGTGCCAGCAGCAAAGGCAGGTTGCCTTCCTATAATTCACCCCTCCACTTT
TRBV28	NA	NA	TRBJ1-1	CASSVYTEAFF	TGTGCCAGCAGTGTTTATACTGAAGCTTTCTTT
TRBV6-4	NA	NA	TRBJ2-6	CASSDFRSGANVLTF	TGTGCCAGCAGTGACTTTCGCTCTGGGGCCAACGTCCTGACTTTC
TRBV11-1	TRBD1	NA	TRBJ1-1	CASSQRTGMNTEAFF	TGTGCCAGCAGCCAGCGGACAGGGATGAACACTGAAGCTTTCTTT
TRBV6-5	TRBD1	NA	TRBJ2-7	CASTAGTGYEQYF	TGTGCCAGCACCGCCGGGACAGGCTACGAGCAGTACTTC
TRBV7-6	NA	NA	TRBJ1-4	CASSSGRNSHEKLFF	TGTGCCAGCAGCTCGGGGAGAAACTCGCATGAAAAACTGTTTTTT
TRBV14	TRBD1	NA	TRBJ1-2	CASSQDTGQGNSPRFNYGYTF	TGTGCCAGCAGCCAAGATACGGGACAGGGGAATTCCCCAAGATTTAACTATGGCTACACCTTC
TRBV19	NA	once	TRBJ2-5	CASSKWSGGTLETQYF	TGTGCCAGTAGTAAGTGGTCAGGGGGGACCCTAGAGACCCAGTACTTC
TRBV19	NA	NA	TRBJ2-7	CASQPDRTREQYF	TGTGCCAGCCAACCTGATAGGACTCGGGAGCAGTACTTC
TRBV7-9	NA	once	TRBJ1-1	CASSWVFGVVRNTEAFF	TGTGCCAGCAGCTGGGTCTTCGGGGTGGTTAGGAACACTGAAGCTTTCTTT
TRBV28	NA	NA	TRBJ2-7	CASITTETGPYEQYF	TGTGCCAGCATCACGACCGAAACAGGGCCCTACGAGCAGTACTTC
TRBV6-1	NA	NA	TRBJ2-3	CASSEQSRGLTDTQYF	TGTGCCAGCAGTGAGCAGAGCAGGGGCCTCACAGATACGCAGTATTTT
TRBV18	TRBD2	NA	TRBJ2-1	CASSRGTSGGPYNEQFF	TGTGCCAGCTCACGTGGAACTAGCGGGGGGCCTTACAATGAGCAGTTCTTC
TRBV6-5	TRBD1	NA	TRBJ2-7	CASSSGTGGGWQYF	TGTGCCAGCAGCTCCGGGACAGGGGGCGGATGGCAGTACTTC
TRBV5-1	TRBD1	NA	TRBJ1-2	CASRQGQGGDRYGYTF	TGCGCCAGCAGACAGGGACAGGGAGGGGACCGGTACGGCTACACCTTC
TRBV6-5	TRBD1	NA	TRBJ1-6	CASSYRVGQSNSPLHF	TGTGCCAGCAGTTACAGAGTGGGACAGAGTAATTCACCCCTCCACTTT
TRBV28	TRBD2	NA	TRBJ2-5	CASSLSSGGAWETQYF	TGTGCCAGCAGTTTGAGTAGCGGGGGGGCCTGGGAGACCCAGTACTTC
TRBV1	NA	NA	TRBJ2-5	CTSKQIFSWTSGSFRQETQYF	TGCACCAGCAAACAGATCTTCTCTTGGACTAGCGGGAGCTTCAGGCAGGAGACCCAGTACTTC
TRBV19	TRBD2	NA	TRBJ2-7	CATSGEREQYF	TGTGCCACTAGCGGGGAGCGCGAGCAGTACTTC
TRBV5-6	TRBD1	once	TRBJ1-1	CASSHYWDRKNTEAFF	TGTGCCAGCAGCCACTACTGGGACAGGAAGAACACTGAAGCTTTCTTT
TRBV7-6	NA	NA	TRBJ2-1	CASNPVFRRGRSYNEQFF	TGTGCCAGCAACCCCGTTTTCCGTAGGGGCCGCTCCTACAATGAGCAGTTCTTC
TRBV28	TRBD2	NA	TRBJ2-2	CASSTLSLAGSTGELFF	TGTGCCAGCAGCACGCTATCCTTAGCGGGAAGTACCGGGGAGCTGTTTTTT
TRBV25-1	NA	NA	TRBJ2-6	CASSERGFSGANVLTF	TGTGCCAGCAGTGAACGGGGTTTCTCTGGGGCCAACGTCCTGACTTTC